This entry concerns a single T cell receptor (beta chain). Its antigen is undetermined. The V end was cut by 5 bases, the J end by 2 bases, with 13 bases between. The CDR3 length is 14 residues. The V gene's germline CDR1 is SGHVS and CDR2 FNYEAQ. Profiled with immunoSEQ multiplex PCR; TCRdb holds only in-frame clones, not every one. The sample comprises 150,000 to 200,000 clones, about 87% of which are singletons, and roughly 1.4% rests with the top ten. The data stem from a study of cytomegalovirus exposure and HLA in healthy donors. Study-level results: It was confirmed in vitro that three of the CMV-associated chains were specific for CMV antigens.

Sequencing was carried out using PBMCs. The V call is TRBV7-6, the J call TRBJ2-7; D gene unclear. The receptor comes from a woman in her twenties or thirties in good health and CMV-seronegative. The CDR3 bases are TGTGCCAGCAGCCCGACTGCTAAAACCTACGAGCAGTACTTC. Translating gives CASSPTAKTYEQYF. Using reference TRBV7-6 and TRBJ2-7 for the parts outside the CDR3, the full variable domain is GAGVSQSPRYKVTKRGQDVALRCDPISGHVSLYWYRQALGQGPEFLTYFNYEAQQDKSGLPNDRFSAERPEGSISTLTIQRTEQRDSAMYRCASSPTAKTYEQYFGPGTRLTVT.